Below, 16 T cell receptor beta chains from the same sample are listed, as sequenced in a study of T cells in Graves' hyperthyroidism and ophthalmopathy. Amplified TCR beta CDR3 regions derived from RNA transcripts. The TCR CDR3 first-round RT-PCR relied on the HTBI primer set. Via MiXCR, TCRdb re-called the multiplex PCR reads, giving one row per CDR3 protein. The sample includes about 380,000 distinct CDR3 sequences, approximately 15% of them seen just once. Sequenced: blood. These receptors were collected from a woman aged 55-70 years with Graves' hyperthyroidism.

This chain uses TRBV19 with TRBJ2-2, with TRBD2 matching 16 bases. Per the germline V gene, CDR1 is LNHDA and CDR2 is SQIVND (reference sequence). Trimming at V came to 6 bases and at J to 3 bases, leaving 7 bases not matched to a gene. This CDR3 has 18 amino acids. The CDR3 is CASSTGLAGGRDTGELFF. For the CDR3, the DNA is TGTGCCAGTAGCACGGGACTAGCGGGAGGGCGCGACACCGGGGAGCTGTTTTTT.

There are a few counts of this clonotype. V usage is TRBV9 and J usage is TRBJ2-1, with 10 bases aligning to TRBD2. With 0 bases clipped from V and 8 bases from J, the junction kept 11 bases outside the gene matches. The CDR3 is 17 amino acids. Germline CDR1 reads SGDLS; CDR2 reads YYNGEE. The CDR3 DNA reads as TGTGCCAGCAGCGTAGGGGCTAGCGGGAGCCTTATTGATGAGCAGTTCTTC. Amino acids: CASSVGASGSLIDEQFF. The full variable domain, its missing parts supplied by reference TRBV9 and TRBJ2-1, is DSGVTQTPKHLITATGQRVTLRCSPRSGDLSVYWYQQSLDQGLQFLIQYYNGEERAKGNILERFSAQQFPDLHSELNLSSLELGDSALYFCASSVGASGSLIDEQFFGPGTRLTVL.

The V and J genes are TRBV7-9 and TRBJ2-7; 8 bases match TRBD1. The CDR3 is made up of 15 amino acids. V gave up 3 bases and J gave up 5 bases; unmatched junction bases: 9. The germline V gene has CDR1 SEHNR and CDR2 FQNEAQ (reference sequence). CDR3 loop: CASSFPQGEKDEQYF. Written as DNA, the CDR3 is TGTGCCAGCAGCTTCCCACAGGGGGAGAAAGACGAGCAGTACTTC.

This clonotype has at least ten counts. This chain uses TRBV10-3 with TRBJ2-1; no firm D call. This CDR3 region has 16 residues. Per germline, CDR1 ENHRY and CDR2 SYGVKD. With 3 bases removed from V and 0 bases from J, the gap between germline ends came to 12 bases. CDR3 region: CAISDARLGSYNEQFF. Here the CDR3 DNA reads TGTGCCATCAGTGATGCCCGACTGGGCTCCTACAATGAGCAGTTCTTC.

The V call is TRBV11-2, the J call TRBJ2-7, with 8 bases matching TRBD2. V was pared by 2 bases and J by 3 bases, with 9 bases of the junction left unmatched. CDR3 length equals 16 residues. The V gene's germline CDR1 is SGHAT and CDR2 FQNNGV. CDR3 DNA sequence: TGTGCCAGCAGCTTATTAGGAGGGCTAGCGGGCTACGAGCAGTACTTC. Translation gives CASSLLGGLAGYEQYF. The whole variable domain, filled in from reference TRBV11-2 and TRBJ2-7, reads EAGVAQSPRYKIIEKRQSVAFWCNPISGHATLYWYQQILGQGPKLLIQFQNNGVVDDSQLPKDRFSAERLKGVDSTLKIQPAKLEDSAVYLCASSLLGGLAGYEQYFGPGTRLTVT.

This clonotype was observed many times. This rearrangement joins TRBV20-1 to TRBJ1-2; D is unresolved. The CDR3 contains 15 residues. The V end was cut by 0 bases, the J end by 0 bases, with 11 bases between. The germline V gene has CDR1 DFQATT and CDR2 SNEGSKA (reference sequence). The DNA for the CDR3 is TGCAGTGCTAGAGAGCCGGGCCACTCTAACTATGGCTACACCTTC. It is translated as CSAREPGHSNYGYTF.

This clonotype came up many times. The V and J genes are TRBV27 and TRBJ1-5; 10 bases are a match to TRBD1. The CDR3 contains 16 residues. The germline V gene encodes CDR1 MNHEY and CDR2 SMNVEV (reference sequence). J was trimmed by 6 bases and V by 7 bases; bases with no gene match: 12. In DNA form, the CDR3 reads TGTGCCAGCACAGGCCCGGACAGGGGGGATTCTCAGCCCCAGCATTTT. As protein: CASTGPDRGDSQPQHF.

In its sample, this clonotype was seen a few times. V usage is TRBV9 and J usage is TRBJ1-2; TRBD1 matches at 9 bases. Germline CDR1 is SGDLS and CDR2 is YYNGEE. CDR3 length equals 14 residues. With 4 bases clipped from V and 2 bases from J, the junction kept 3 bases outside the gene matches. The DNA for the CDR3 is TGTGCCAGCAGCAAAGGGACAGGGAACTATGGCTACACCTTC. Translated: CASSKGTGNYGYTF.

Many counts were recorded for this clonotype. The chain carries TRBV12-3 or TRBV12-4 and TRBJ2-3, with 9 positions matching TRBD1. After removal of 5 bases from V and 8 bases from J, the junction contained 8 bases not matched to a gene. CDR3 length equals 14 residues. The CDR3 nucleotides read TGTGCCAGCAGTCCGACAGGGGGGGAGTTTACGCAGTATTTT. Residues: CASSPTGGEFTQYF.

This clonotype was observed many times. The CDR3 bases are TGTGCCTGGGGGGGGGCAGACAGGGTCTTAGGGCCCCAGCATTTT. Translation: CAWGGADRVLGPQHF. This chain uses TRBV30 with TRBJ1-5; 7 bases align to TRBD1. The CDR3 is 15 amino acids. The trim removed 5 bases at V and 9 bases at J, leaving 16 bases unmatched. Germline V gives CDR1 GTSNPN, CDR2 SVGIG (reference sequence). The full variable domain, rest sourced from reference TRBV30 and TRBJ1-5, is SQTIHQWPATLVQPVGSPLSLECTVEGTSNPNLYWYRQAAGRGLQLLFYSVGIGQISSEVPQNLSASRPQDRQFILSSKKLLLSDSGFYLCAWGGADRVLGPQHFGDGTRLSIL.

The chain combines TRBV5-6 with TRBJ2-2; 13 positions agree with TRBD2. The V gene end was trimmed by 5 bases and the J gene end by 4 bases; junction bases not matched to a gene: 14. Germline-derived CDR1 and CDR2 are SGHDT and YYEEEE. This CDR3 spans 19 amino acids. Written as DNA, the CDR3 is TGTGCCAGCAGTCCCGCAGCTACTAGCGGGAGGGCCGGCACCGGGGAGCTGTTTTTT. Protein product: CASSPAATSGRAGTGELFF.

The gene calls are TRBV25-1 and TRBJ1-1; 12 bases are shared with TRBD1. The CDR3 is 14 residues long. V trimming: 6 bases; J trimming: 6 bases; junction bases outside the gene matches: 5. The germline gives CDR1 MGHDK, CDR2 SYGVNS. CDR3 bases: TGTGCCAGCAGAGAGGGACAGGGGGCCTCTGAAGCTTTCTTT. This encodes CASREGQGASEAFF. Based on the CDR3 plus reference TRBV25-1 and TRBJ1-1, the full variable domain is EADIYQTPRYLVIGTGKKITLECSQTMGHDKMYWYQQDPGMELHLIHYSYGVNSTEKGDLSSESTVSRIRTEHFPLTLESARPSHTSQYLCASREGQGASEAFFGQGTRLTVV.

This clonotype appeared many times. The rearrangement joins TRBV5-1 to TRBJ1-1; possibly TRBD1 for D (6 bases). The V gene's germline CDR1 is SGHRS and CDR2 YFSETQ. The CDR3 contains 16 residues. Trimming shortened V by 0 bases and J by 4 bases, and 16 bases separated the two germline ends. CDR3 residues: CASSLDGGLMGTEAFF. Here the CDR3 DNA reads TGCGCCAGCAGCTTGGACGGGGGCTTGATGGGCACTGAAGCTTTCTTT.

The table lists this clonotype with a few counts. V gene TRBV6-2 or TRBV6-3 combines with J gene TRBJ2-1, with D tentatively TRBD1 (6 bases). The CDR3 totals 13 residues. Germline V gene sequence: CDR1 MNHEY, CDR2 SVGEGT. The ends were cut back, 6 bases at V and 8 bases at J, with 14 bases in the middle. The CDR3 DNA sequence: TGTGCCAGCAGGAGGGGCAAGGGGGATGAGCAGTTCTTC. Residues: CASRRGKGDEQFF.

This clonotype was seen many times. The CDR3 DNA reads TGTGCCAGCAGCATGGGACAAGCTTCCTACGAGCAGTACTTC. It yields the protein CASSMGQASYEQYF. The chain recombines TRBV2 with TRBJ2-7; possible D gene TRBD1, 6 bases. V dropped 6 bases and J dropped 1 base, with 13 bases sitting between them. From germline, CDR1 is SNHLY and CDR2 FYNNEI. This CDR3 is 14 amino acids long.

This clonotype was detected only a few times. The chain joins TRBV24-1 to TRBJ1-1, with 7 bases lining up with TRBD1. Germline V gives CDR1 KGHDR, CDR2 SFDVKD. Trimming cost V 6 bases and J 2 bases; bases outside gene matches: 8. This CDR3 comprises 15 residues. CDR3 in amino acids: CATSPAGQLNTEAFF. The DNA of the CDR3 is TGTGCCACCAGTCCCGCGGGACAGCTCAACACTGAAGCTTTCTTT.